The 26 T cell receptor beta chains below were found in one sample sequenced in a study of cytomegalovirus exposure and HLA in healthy donors. The PCR ran on 60 Vbeta and 13 Jbeta primers. Assay used: immunoSEQ multiplex PCR; TCRdb lists only in-frame clones, some missing. The data hold 150,000 to 200,000 clones, with roughly 80% observed a single time. Sequencing used PBMCs. These receptors all stem from a male donor in good health and CMV-seropositive.

This clone was counted a few times. The V and J genes are TRBV4-1 and TRBJ2-1; 9 positions match TRBD1. The CDR3 runs to 17 residues. J was trimmed by 5 bases and V by 2 bases; bases with no gene match: 10. Germline-derived CDR1 and CDR2 are MGHRA and YSYEKL. The CDR3 is CASSQWPDRGPNNEQFF. The CDR3 DNA follows: TGCGCCAGCAGCCAATGGCCGGACAGGGGTCCAAACAATGAGCAGTTCTTC.

The V gene is TRBV2, the J gene TRBJ1-1, with 10 bases that match TRBD1. Trimming removed 7 bases from V and 2 bases from J; junction bases left unmatched: 7. This CDR3 is built from 15 residues. The germline CDR1 and CDR2 sequences are SNHLY and FYNNEI. CDR3 in amino acids: CASIEDRGKNTEAFF. DNA for the CDR3: TGTGCCAGCATAGAGGACAGGGGGAAAAACACTGAAGCTTTCTTT.

This clone came up once. The V gene is TRBV5-6, the J gene TRBJ1-6; 12 bases map to TRBD1. Germline V gene lookup returns CDR1 SGHDT and CDR2 YYEEEE. This CDR3 spans 17 amino acids. V was clipped by 4 bases and J by 4 bases; unmatched bases: 6. The CDR3 spells CASSPTGQGAYNSPLHF. CDR3 coding DNA: TGTGCCAGCAGCCCGACGGGACAGGGGGCGTATAATTCACCCCTCCACTTT.

This clone has just one count. The chain links TRBV11-2 to TRBJ2-7; 9 bases line up with TRBD2. Looked up from germline, CDR1 is SGHAT and CDR2 is FQNNGV. With V trimmed by 5 bases and J by 2 bases, 7 bases remained unmatched. The CDR3 has 15 amino acids. CDR3 amino acids: CASSPTSGEAYEQYF. CDR3 DNA: TGTGCCAGCAGCCCGACTAGCGGAGAAGCCTACGAGCAGTACTTC.

This chain connects TRBV7-9 to TRBJ2-1, with 8 positions matching TRBD2. The CDR3 loop spans 16 amino acids. V lost 5 bases and J lost 7; bases outside the gene matches: 13. Germline V lookup: CDR1 SEHNR, CDR2 FQNEAQ (reference sequence). In DNA form, the CDR3 reads TGTGCCAGCAGCCCTCGGATAGCGGGACAATGGAATGAGCAGTTCTTC. Amino acid sequence: CASSPRIAGQWNEQFF.

J is TRBJ1-3 and V is TRBV7-8; 7 bases line up with TRBD1. The CDR3 contains 17 residues. Germline CDR1 SGHVS, CDR2 FQNEAQ. Trimming cost V 2 bases and J 0 bases; bases outside gene matches: 7. CDR3: CASSLRRQGTSGNTIYF. The CDR3 DNA follows: TGTGCCAGCAGCTTAAGGCGACAGGGAACCTCTGGAAACACCATATATTTT.

The rearrangement uses TRBV5-1 and TRBJ2-2, with a possible D match to TRBD2 (6 bases). V was cut by 0 bases and J by 5 bases, with 14 bases left in between. Germline V gene data show CDR1 as SGHRS and CDR2 as YFSETQ. The length of the CDR3 is 16 residues. For the CDR3, the DNA is TGCGCCAGCAGCTTGGTGACGGGAGTACCTACCGGGGAGCTGTTTTTT. Protein sequence: CASSLVTGVPTGELFF.

V gene TRBV21-1 combines with J gene TRBJ2-7; TRBD2 is the table's D call, not checked against the DNA. TRBV21-1 is reported as a pseudogene. There are 14 residues in the CDR3. The CDR3, as DNA: TGTGCCAGCGCTTGGACTAGCGGCCTCTGGGAGCAGTACTTC. As protein: CASAWTSGLWEQYF.

This rearrangement joins TRBV5-4 to TRBJ2-7; TRBD1 matches 7 bases. The V segment lost 2 bases and the J segment 4 bases; nucleotides outside the gene matches: 3. Germline assignment: CDR1 SGHNT and CDR2 YYREEE (reference sequence). CDR3 length equals 13 residues. The CDR3 sequence is CASSFGTAYEQYF. In DNA form, the CDR3 reads TGTGCCAGCAGCTTTGGGACAGCTTACGAGCAGTACTTC.

V and J are TRBV29-1 and TRBJ2-5, with D uncertain. Germline V gene data show CDR1 as SQVTM and CDR2 as ANQGSEA. Trimming removed 6 bases at V and 1 base at J, with 15 bases between. This CDR3 spans 14 amino acids. The CDR3 bases are TGCAGCGTCTACCCCTCCCTAGGCCAAGAGACCCAGTACTTC. The encoded protein is CSVYPSLGQETQYF.

The genes are TRBV9 and TRBJ1-6; no clear D gene. This CDR3 has 19 residues. The germline V gene has CDR1 SGDLS and CDR2 YYNGEE. Trimming took 3 bases from V and 0 from J, leaving 19 bases between them. The CDR3 region has the DNA TGTGCCAGCAGCGGAGGTAGTTCGGACTTCAGCTCCTATAATTCACCCCTCCACTTT. This sequence encodes CASSGGSSDFSSYNSPLHF.

The chain recombines TRBV7-6 with TRBJ2-1; a possible D gene is TRBD2 (7 bases). The CDR3 contains 17 residues. With 5 bases removed from V and 6 bases from J, the gap between germline ends came to 23 bases. Germline V gives CDR1 SGHVS, CDR2 FNYEAQ. CDR3 sequence (DNA): TGTGCCAGCAGCGGAGAGGGGGGAGGGCCCTACCTCAATGAGCAGTTCTTC. Translation gives CASSGEGGGPYLNEQFF. Complete variable domain (other parts from reference TRBV7-6 and TRBJ2-1): GAGVSQSPRYKVTKRGQDVALRCDPISGHVSLYWYRQALGQGPEFLTYFNYEAQQDKSGLPNDRFSAERPEGSISTLTIQRTEQRDSAMYRCASSGEGGGPYLNEQFFGPGTRLTVL.

This chain uses TRBV23-1 with TRBJ1-2; the D gene is possibly TRBD1 (6 bases). TRBV23-1 is identified as an open reading frame with a role that is uncertain. V lost 6 bases, J lost 5 bases, and 16 bases lay in between. The CDR3 covers 14 residues. DNA for the CDR3: TGCGCCAGCAGGTCCCCGGGACACCTATATGGCTACACCTTC. Its translation is CASRSPGHLYGYTF.

The CDR3 sequence is CASSQDPRTSGISKQYF. CDR3 DNA sequence: TGCGCCAGCAGCCAAGATCCCCGGACTAGCGGGATCTCCAAGCAGTACTTC. This chain connects TRBV4-1 to TRBJ2-7; 12 bases line up with TRBD2. The germline V gene encodes CDR1 MGHRA and CDR2 YSYEKL. V shed 0 bases, J shed 8 bases, and the junction held 11 bases outside the gene matches. The CDR3 has 17 residues.

The genes are TRBV27 and TRBJ2-1; TRBD2 aligns across 9 bases. Germline V gives CDR1 MNHEY, CDR2 SMNVEV (reference sequence). Losses at the gene ends were 4 bases for V and 9 bases for J; bases not matched to a gene: 10. This CDR3 contains 15 residues. CDR3 nucleotide sequence: TGTGCCAGCAGTTGGGGGACCGGGACTAGCACTGAGCAGTTCTTC. As protein: CASSWGTGTSTEQFF.

This chain links TRBV7-3 with TRBJ2-5, with 9 bases aligning to TRBD2. The DNA matches TRBJ2-7 better at its end, which makes the J call doubtful. The CDR3 sequence is 15 residues long. Germline CDR1 is SGHTA and CDR2 is FQGTGA. CDR3 protein: CASSLRGREGYEQYF. CDR3 bases: TGTGCCAGCAGCCTCCGTGGGCGGGAGGGCTACGAGCAGTACTTC.

J is TRBJ1-2 and V is TRBV6-1; no clear D gene. CDR1 is MNHNS, CDR2 SASEGT, per germline. CDR3 length equals 13 residues. V was trimmed by 6 bases and J by 5 bases, leaving 13 bases between them. The CDR3 region is CASSPEAVYGYTF. As DNA, the CDR3 is TGTGCCAGCAGCCCTGAGGCCGTTTATGGCTACACCTTC.

The chain joins TRBV13 to TRBJ2-2, with D uncertain. This CDR3 is 14 amino acids long. Germline CDR1 is PRHDT and CDR2 is FYEKMQ (reference sequence). Trimming removed 5 bases at V and 5 bases at J, with 12 bases between. The CDR3, as DNA: TGTGCCAGCAGCCCCCCCTCCCGGACCGGGGAGCTGTTTTTT. It is translated as CASSPPSRTGELFF.

This rearrangement joins TRBV2 to TRBJ2-7, with a possible D match to TRBD2 (5 bases). The germline V gene has CDR1 SNHLY and CDR2 FYNNEI. V lost 6 bases and J 2 bases, leaving 11 bases between the germline ends. CDR3 length: 13 residues. This chain's CDR3 is CASRSGRPYEQYF. The CDR3 DNA reads TGTGCCAGCAGAAGCGGAAGACCCTACGAGCAGTACTTC.

This sequence joins TRBV5-6 and TRBJ1-4; no reliable D call. Germline-derived CDR1 and CDR2 are SGHDT and YYEEEE. V gave up 1 base and J gave up 7 bases, with 5 bases separating them. This CDR3 comprises 12 residues. CDR3 region: CASSLIGEKLFF. The DNA of the CDR3 is TGTGCCAGCAGCTTGATCGGTGAAAAACTGTTTTTT.

The chain joins TRBV27 to TRBJ1-4; TRBD1 is a possible D gene (5 bases). This CDR3 is built from 12 residues. V was pared by 6 bases and J by 4 bases, with 6 bases between. Germline-derived CDR1 and CDR2 are MNHEY and SMNVEV (reference sequence). Here the CDR3 reads CASRDNNEKLFF. The CDR3 coding sequence is TGTGCCAGCAGGGACAATAATGAAAAACTGTTTTTT.

The chain uses TRBV18 and TRBJ2-7; the D gene is possibly TRBD2 (5 bases). The CDR3 extends over 13 amino acids. Germline V gives CDR1 KGHSH, CDR2 LQKENI. Trimming removed 6 bases at V and 4 bases at J, with 13 bases between. The CDR3 nucleotides are TGTGCCAGCTCGCCCGAACTAGGGTACGAGCAGTACTTC. Translated: CASSPELGYEQYF.

This chain joins TRBV7-9 and TRBJ2-7, with 8 bases identical to TRBD1. The CDR3 loop spans 16 amino acids. Germline V gene sequence: CDR1 SEHNR, CDR2 FQNEAQ (reference sequence). Trimming removed 2 bases from V and 3 bases from J; junction bases left unmatched: 9. CDR3 nucleotides: TGTGCCAGCAGCTTAAATATCGGACAGGGCCGCTACGAGCAGTACTTC. It yields the protein CASSLNIGQGRYEQYF. Variable domain in full (rest from reference TRBV7-9 and TRBJ2-7): DTGVSQNPRHKITKRGQNVTFRCDPISEHNRLYWYRQTLGQGPEFLTYFQNEAQLEKSRLLSDRFSAERPKGSFSTLEIQRTEQGDSAMYLCASSLNIGQGRYEQYFGPGTRLTVT.

The chain links TRBV29-1 to TRBJ2-7, with a weak D call TRBD1 (5 bases). V was pared by 2 bases and J by 2 bases, with 10 bases between. The CDR3 extends over 13 amino acids. Germline V gene sequence: CDR1 SQVTM, CDR2 ANQGSEA. The CDR3 sequence is CSVERQLTYEQYF. The DNA for the CDR3 is TGCAGCGTTGAAAGACAGCTAACCTACGAGCAGTACTTC.

The genes are TRBV14 and TRBJ1-1, with 8 bases lining up with TRBD1. V shed 4 bases and J 0 bases; nucleotides not matched to a gene: 7. The germline gives CDR1 SGHDN, CDR2 FVKESK. The CDR3 spans 16 residues. The CDR3 DNA is TGTGCCAGCAGCCCCCGAAGGGACAGGATGAACACTGAAGCTTTCTTT. It yields the protein CASSPRRDRMNTEAFF.

The chain combines TRBV7-9 with TRBJ1-4, with a weak D call TRBD1 (5 bases). The CDR3 is made up of 14 amino acids. V lost 3 bases and J 8 bases, leaving 13 bases between the germline ends. CDR1 is SEHNR and CDR2 is FQNEAQ in the germline V gene (reference sequence). DNA for the CDR3: TGTGCCAGCAGCTTGGCGACAGCAAACGAAAAACTGTTTTTT. Its protein product is CASSLATANEKLFF. The whole variable domain, filled in from reference TRBV7-9 and TRBJ1-4, reads DTGVSQNPRHKITKRGQNVTFRCDPISEHNRLYWYRQTLGQGPEFLTYFQNEAQLEKSRLLSDRFSAERPKGSFSTLEIQRTEQGDSAMYLCASSLATANEKLFFGSGTQLSVL.